Each of the 9 T cell receptor beta chains below was sequenced from the same sample in a study of beta chain features in type 1 diabetes. Isolated RNA was reverse transcribed in full, so expressed TCRB transcripts were sequenced. TCRdb's table, derived via immunoSEQ multiplex PCR, lists solely in-frame clones and lacks some. The top ten clones hold more than 0.055% of a sample with hundreds of thousands of clones, 25% to 35% of them seen once. Material for sequencing was naive CD4+ T cells from blood. These receptors were collected from a man aged 18 to 30 in good health.

The V gene is TRBV7-6, the J gene TRBJ2-1, with D possibly being TRBD1 (5 bases). The germline V gene encodes CDR1 SGHVS and CDR2 FNYEAQ. Trimming took off 1 base at V and 4 bases at J, with 8 bases between the two ends. The CDR3 contains 14 residues. In nucleotides, the CDR3 is TGTGCCAGCAGCTTAGGACAGAAGTACAATGAGCAGTTCTTC. It encodes CASSLGQKYNEQFF.

This chain connects TRBV9 to TRBJ2-3; the D gene could be TRBD1 or TRBD2 (5 bases each). In germline, CDR1 is SGDLS, CDR2 YYNGEE. The CDR3 is 15 residues long. V shed 3 bases and J shed 6 bases, with 17 bases lying between them. CDR3 residues: CASSAQLSWGDTQYF. In DNA form, the CDR3 reads TGTGCCAGCAGCGCCCAATTGTCTTGGGGGGATACGCAGTATTTT.

The chain carries TRBV11-2 and TRBJ2-3, with a tentative D call TRBD1 (6 bases). V was cut by 5 bases and J by 5 bases, with 14 bases left in between. The CDR3 totals 14 residues. The germline V gene has CDR1 SGHAT and CDR2 FQNNGV. CDR3 protein: CASSKNRVGDTQYF. As DNA, the CDR3 is TGTGCCAGCAGCAAGAACAGGGTCGGAGATACGCAGTATTTT. The variable domain in full, with the rest retrieved from reference TRBV11-2 and TRBJ2-3, is EAGVAQSPRYKIIEKRQSVAFWCNPISGHATLYWYQQILGQGPKLLIQFQNNGVVDDSQLPKDRFSAERLKGVDSTLKIQPAKLEDSAVYLCASSKNRVGDTQYFGPGTRLTVL.

The chain uses TRBV19 and TRBJ2-1, with 10 nucleotides matching TRBD2. Germline CDR1 and CDR2: LNHDA and SQIVND (reference sequence). Trimming removed 7 bases from V and 7 bases from J; junction bases left unmatched: 4. This CDR3 region has 13 residues. CDR3 sequence (DNA): TGTGCCAGTATTCCTAGCGGGAGAAATGAGCAGTTCTTC. Its protein is CASIPSGRNEQFF.

The CDR3: CASSEGGQGADTQYF. The CDR3 nucleotides are TGTGCCAGCAGTGAAGGGGGACAGGGGGCAGATACGCAGTATTTT. The chain joins TRBV2 to TRBJ2-3; 11 nucleotides agree with TRBD1. The germline V gene has CDR1 SNHLY and CDR2 FYNNEI. The trim removed 1 base at V and 4 bases at J, leaving 1 base unmatched. The CDR3 is made up of 15 amino acids.

The gene calls are TRBV10-3 and TRBJ1-5; 10 bases are shared with TRBD1. V lost 6 bases to trimming and J lost 5 bases; unmatched junction nucleotides: 7. The CDR3 totals 15 residues. The germline V gene encodes CDR1 ENHRY and CDR2 SYGVKD. CDR3 in DNA: TGTGCCATCAGCCGGGACAGGGGAGTCGATCAGCCCCAGCATTTT. This sequence encodes CAISRDRGVDQPQHF.

This clone was counted only a few times. The chain links TRBV2 to TRBJ1-2; no reliable D call. Deletions cut 6 bases from V and 9 bases from J, with 8 bases between. The CDR3 contains 10 residues. Germline CDR1 SNHLY, CDR2 FYNNEI. The CDR3 reads CASRLNRYTF. Here the CDR3 DNA reads TGTGCCAGCAGGCTTAATCGCTACACCTTC.

CDR3 loop: CASSRWQETQYF. As DNA, the CDR3 is TGTGCCAGTAGCCGATGGCAAGAGACCCAGTACTTC. This chain connects TRBV19 to TRBJ2-5; no firm D call. The germline V and J ends were trimmed by 6 bases and 2 bases, with 7 bases remaining between them. The CDR3 is made up of 12 amino acids. CDR1 is LNHDA, CDR2 SQIVND, per germline (reference sequence). Full variable domain (missing parts from reference TRBV19 and TRBJ2-5): DGGITQSPKYLFRKEGQNVTLSCEQNLNHDAMYWYRQDPGQGLRLIYYSQIVNDFQKGDIAEGYSVSREKKESFPLTVTSAQKNPTAFYLCASSRWQETQYFGPGTRLLVL.

This chain uses TRBV11-2 with TRBJ2-3; 7 bases are a match to TRBD1. Germline V gene lookup returns CDR1 SGHAT and CDR2 FQNNGV. This CDR3 has 15 residues. Unmatched junction bases numbered 7, after V lost 5 bases and J lost 2 bases. As DNA, the CDR3 is TGTGCCAGCAGCATTACAGGGGTCTCCACAGATACGCAGTATTTT. This sequence encodes CASSITGVSTDTQYF.